Listed below are T cell receptor beta chains from one sample, sequenced in a study of blood T cells in healthy people across ages. Each CDR3 protein is one row after TCRdb ran MiXCR on the 5' RACE reads. This sample has approximately 800,000 distinct CDR3 sequences, with roughly 40% found just once. The sample consisted of blood. The receptors were gathered from a man between 18 and 29 years old in good health. Both conserved end residues are part of each CDR3. D genes are given only for firm matches. Size tells how often a clone was seen (once, few, many) or the class of an expanded clone, and some rows leave it out.

v_gene,j_gene,abundance,d_gene,CDR3aa,CDR3nt
TRBV27,TRBJ1-5,.,.,CASGPNIGNQPQHF,TGTGCCAGCGGCCCCAACATAGGCAATCAGCCCCAGCATTTT
TRBV5-6,TRBJ1-4,few,.,CASSKSPREKLFF,TGTGCCAGCAGCAAGAGCCCTCGGGAAAAACTGTTTTTT
TRBV6-5,TRBJ1-1,.,TRBD1,CASSYSTGGETEAFF,TGTGCCAGCAGTTACTCGACAGGGGGTGAGACTGAAGCTTTCTTT
TRBV5-5,TRBJ2-5,many,.,CASSLESRTQYF,TGTGCCAGCAGCTTGGAAAGCCGGACCCAGTACTTC
TRBV7-9,TRBJ2-3,few,TRBD2,CASSPGLAVGSTDTQYF,TGTGCCAGCAGCCCCGGACTAGCGGTGGGATCCACAGATACGCAGTATTTT
TRBV4-1,TRBJ2-5,.,.,CASSPRDSSLETQYF,TGCGCCAGCAGCCCCAGGGACTCCAGCTTAGAGACCCAGTACTTC
TRBV5-1,TRBJ2-1,few,TRBD2,CASSLAVAGTSPPEQFF,TGCGCCAGCAGCTTGGCAGTAGCGGGGACTTCACCTCCTGAGCAGTTCTTC
TRBV12-3/TRBV12-4,TRBJ2-2,.,TRBD1,CASSRIGTENTGELFF,TGTGCCAGCAGTCGTATCGGGACAGAGAACACCGGGGAGCTGTTTTTT
TRBV20-1,TRBJ1-5,few,.,CSAAKGGGVNQPQHF,TGCAGTGCTGCTAAGGGGGGCGGAGTCAATCAGCCCCAGCATTTT
TRBV19,TRBJ1-2,few,TRBD1,CASSTRNPGQGADGYTF,TGTGCCAGTAGTACACGAAACCCCGGACAGGGGGCTGATGGCTACACCTTC
TRBV15,TRBJ2-1,once,TRBD1,CATSSRPGQGAVQFF,TGTGCCACCAGCAGTCGACCGGGACAGGGGGCAGTCCAGTTCTTC
TRBV15,TRBJ2-1,.,.,CATSRSDDLKEQFF,TGTGCCACCAGCAGGTCGGACGATTTAAAGGAGCAGTTCTTC
TRBV6-6,TRBJ1-2,once,.,CACSPDPRGGYTF,TGTGCCTGCAGTCCGGACCCTAGAGGTGGCTACACCTTC
TRBV27,TRBJ1-5,.,TRBD1,CASSQRQGPPQHF,TGTGCCAGCAGTCAAAGACAGGGGCCGCCCCAGCATTTT
TRBV7-2,TRBJ2-7,many,.,CASSQGSGEQYF,TGTGCCAGCAGCCAAGGGAGCGGCGAGCAGTACTTC
TRBV6-6,TRBJ2-1,few,.,CASSPLGSHNEQFF,TGTGCCAGCAGTCCCCTGGGGTCTCACAATGAGCAGTTCTTC
TRBV7-6,TRBJ1-1,.,TRBD1,CASGQGAPGTEAFF,TGTGCTAGTGGACAGGGGGCTCCGGGCACTGAAGCTTTCTTT
TRBV5-1,TRBJ2-3,.,TRBD2,CASRPSGGTDTQYF,TGCGCCAGCAGGCCTAGCGGGGGCACAGATACGCAGTATTTT
TRBV5-1,TRBJ2-7,few,TRBD1,CASSLGGQGRNNEQYF,TGCGCCAGCAGCTTGGGGGGACAGGGGAGGAACAATGAGCAGTACTTC
TRBV7-8,TRBJ2-7,.,.,CASSLSNGNYEQYF,TGTGCCAGCAGCTTAAGCAACGGTAATTACGAGCAGTACTTC
TRBV29-1,TRBJ2-3,.,.,CSVEKWGGPYTDTQYF,TGCAGCGTTGAAAAATGGGGGGGGCCCTACACAGATACGCAGTATTTT
TRBV20-1,TRBJ2-5,.,TRBD1,CGATTGVGYQETQYF,TGCGGTGCCACAACAGGGGTAGGGTACCAAGAGACCCAGTACTTC
TRBV20-1,TRBJ2-7,.,TRBD1,CSAPTGARYNEQYF,TGCAGTGCCCCGACAGGGGCAAGATACAATGAGCAGTACTTC
TRBV9,TRBJ2-1,.,.,CASSVGAGTSYNEQFF,TGTGCCAGCAGCGTAGGTGCGGGGACCTCCTACAATGAGCAGTTCTTC
TRBV5-1,TRBJ2-3,many,.,CASSFEGGTDTQYF,TGCGCCAGCAGCTTTGAGGGGGGCACAGATACGCAGTATTTT
TRBV4-3,TRBJ2-1,once,TRBD2,CASSQRGTAGDPLYEQFF,TGCGCCAGCAGCCAACGGGGGACGGCGGGGGACCCTTTATATGAGCAGTTCTTC
TRBV29-1,TRBJ1-2,few,.,CSDQGSGYYGYTF,TGCAGCGATCAGGGTAGTGGGTACTATGGCTACACCTTC
TRBV4-3,TRBJ2-1,many,TRBD2,CASSQDLRENNEQFF,TGCGCCAGCAGCCAAGATTTGCGGGAGAACAATGAGCAGTTCTTC
TRBV11-2,TRBJ2-3,.,TRBD2,CASSFSGPSTDTQYF,TGTGCCAGCAGCTTTAGCGGGCCTAGCACAGATACGCAGTATTTT
TRBV6-5,TRBJ2-7,few,.,CASSYSLGLGPSSYEQYF,TGTGCCAGCAGTTACTCGTTAGGGCTAGGCCCGAGCTCCTACGAGCAGTACTTC
TRBV4-3,TRBJ1-2,few,.,CASSQPPGRTLSCGYTF,TGCGCCAGCAGCCAACCCCCGGGACGGACGCTCTCGTGTGGCTACACCTTC
TRBV20-1,TRBJ2-5,.,TRBD2,CSATPSGGAQETQYF,TGCAGTGCAACCCCTAGCGGGGGGGCCCAAGAGACCCAGTACTTC
TRBV5-1,TRBJ1-2,few,.,CASSPPRINYGYTF,TGCGCCAGCAGCCCACCCAGGATTAACTATGGCTACACCTTC
TRBV7-9,TRBJ2-1,few,TRBD1,CASSPRQGPYNEQFF,TGTGCCAGCAGCCCTCGACAGGGACCCTACAATGAGCAGTTCTTC
TRBV6-6,TRBJ1-5,.,.,CASSTLLRGPNQPQHF,TGTGCCAGCAGTACCCTCCTCAGGGGTCCCAATCAGCCCCAGCATTTT
TRBV7-2,TRBJ2-5,.,.,CAGSSQRGETQYF,TGTGCCGGCAGCTCCCAAAGGGGAGAGACCCAGTACTTC
TRBV7-3,TRBJ1-6,few,.,CASSRDAGNNSPLHF,TGTGCCAGCAGCCGCGATGCAGGGAATAATTCACCCCTCCACTTT
TRBV12-3/TRBV12-4,TRBJ2-3,many,.,CASRPFRGPNTDTQYF,TGTGCCAGCAGACCGTTTAGGGGTCCGAACACAGATACGCAGTATTTT
TRBV28,TRBJ2-7,.,.,CASRRTGNAGYEQYF,TGTGCCAGCAGACGAACAGGAAACGCCGGGTACGAGCAGTACTTC
TRBV6-6,TRBJ1-2,.,.,CASSYSRDGLPSYGYTF,TGTGCCAGCAGTTACTCCCGGGACGGACTACCCAGCTATGGCTACACCTTC
TRBV7-2,TRBJ2-3,.,TRBD2,CASSSRTSGRGTDTQYF,TGTGCCAGCAGCTCGCGGACTAGCGGGAGAGGCACAGATACGCAGTATTTT
TRBV6-5,TRBJ2-7,.,TRBD2,CASIPLAGAHNEQYF,TGTGCCAGCATCCCACTAGCGGGGGCCCACAATGAGCAGTACTTC
TRBV7-2,TRBJ2-7,many,.,CASSLVTGGDYEQYF,TGTGCCAGCAGCTTAGTTACAGGGGGGGACTACGAGCAGTACTTC
TRBV20-1,TRBJ2-1,.,TRBD2,CSAFGLAGGGNEQFF,TGCAGTGCCTTCGGACTAGCGGGGGGCGGGAATGAGCAGTTCTTC
TRBV12-3/TRBV12-4,TRBJ1-6,.,TRBD1,CASSGDRHSPLHF,TGTGCCAGCAGCGGGGACAGACATTCACCCCTCCACTTT
TRBV7-9,TRBJ1-2,.,TRBD1,CASSSLLGTEVYGYTF,TGTGCCAGCAGCTCCCTTCTTGGGACAGAAGTTTATGGCTACACCTTC
TRBV5-6,TRBJ1-6,few,TRBD1,CASSQGAVGNSPLHF,TGTGCCAGCAGCCAGGGGGCGGTTGGGAATTCACCCCTCCACTTT
TRBV7-2,TRBJ1-2,few,TRBD1,CASSQRTGRVDGCTF,TGTGCCAGCAGCCAACGGACAGGGAGGGTCGATGGCTGCACCTTC
TRBV13,TRBJ2-7,many,TRBD1,CASSSDRNEQYF,TGTGCCAGCAGCTCGGACAGGAACGAGCAGTACTTC
TRBV25-1,TRBJ2-7,.,.,CASSESYTQYF,TGTGCCAGCAGTGAATCGTATACCCAGTACTTC
TRBV7-3,TRBJ2-3,few,TRBD2,CASSRTSGRTDTQYF,TGTGCCAGCAGCCGGACTAGCGGTCGCACAGATACGCAGTATTTT
TRBV6-2/TRBV6-3,TRBJ1-1,once,.,CASSPQPGGWKTEAFF,TGTGCCAGCAGCCCCCAACCCGGGGGATGGAAGACTGAAGCTTTCTTT
TRBV6-2/TRBV6-3,TRBJ2-1,few,TRBD1,CASTIGWTGSSYNEQFF,TGTGCCAGCACCATAGGGTGGACAGGGAGCTCCTACAATGAGCAGTTCTTC